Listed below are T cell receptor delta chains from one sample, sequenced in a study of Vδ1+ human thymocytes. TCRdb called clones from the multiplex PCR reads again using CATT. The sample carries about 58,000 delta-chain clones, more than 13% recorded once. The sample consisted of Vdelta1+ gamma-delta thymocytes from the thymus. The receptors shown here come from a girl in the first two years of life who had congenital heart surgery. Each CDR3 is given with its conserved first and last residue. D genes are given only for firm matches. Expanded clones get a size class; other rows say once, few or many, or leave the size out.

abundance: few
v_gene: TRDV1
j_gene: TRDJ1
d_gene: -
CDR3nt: TGTGCTCTTGGGGGGATTTTCCTGCGTCTAACCGATAAACTCATCTTT
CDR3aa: CALGGIFLRLTDKLIF

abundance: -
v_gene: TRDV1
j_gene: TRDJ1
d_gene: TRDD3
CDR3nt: TGTGCTCTTGGGGGGGGGCCTTCCTGGGGGATACGAAGGGTCCGAACCGATAAACTCATCTTT
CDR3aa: CALGGGPSWGIRRVRTDKLIF

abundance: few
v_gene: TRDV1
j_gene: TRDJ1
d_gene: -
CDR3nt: TGTGCTCTTGGGGAAGGGCAGTCCTCCCACCCACTCATCTTT
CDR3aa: CALGEGQSSHPLIF

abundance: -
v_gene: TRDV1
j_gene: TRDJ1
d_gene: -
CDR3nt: TGTGCTCTTGGGGAACTGGGCCCTACCATATCGTACACCGATAAACTCATCTTT
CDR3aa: CALGELGPTISYTDKLIF

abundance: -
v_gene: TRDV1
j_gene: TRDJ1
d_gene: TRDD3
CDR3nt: TGTGCTCTTGGGGAACGGCGGGGATACGGGAACACCGATAAACTCATCTTT
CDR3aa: CALGERRGYGNTDKLIF

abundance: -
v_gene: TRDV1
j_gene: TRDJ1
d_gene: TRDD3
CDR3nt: TGTGCTCTTGGGGAACTGGTCGACTGGGGGATCAACACCGATAAACTCATCTTT
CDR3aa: CALGELVDWGINTDKLIF

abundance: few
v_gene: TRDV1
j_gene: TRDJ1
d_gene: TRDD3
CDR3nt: TGTGCTCTTGGGGAGGCACGGGGATACGGCCAGGGTAAACTCATCTTT
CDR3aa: CALGEARGYGQGKLIF

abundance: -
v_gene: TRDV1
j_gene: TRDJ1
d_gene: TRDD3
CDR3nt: TGTGCTCTTGGGGAACGGGACCAAGGTACTGGGGGATCGTGGGCCGATAAACTCATCTTT
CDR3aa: CALGERDQGTGGSWADKLIF

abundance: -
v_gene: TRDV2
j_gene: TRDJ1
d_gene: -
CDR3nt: TGTGCCTGTGTACCGGGGGAGTCCGATAGACTCATCTTT
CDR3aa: CACVPGESDRLIF

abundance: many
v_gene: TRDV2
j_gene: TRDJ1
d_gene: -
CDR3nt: TGTGCCTGTGACACTCCACGGGGATGCACCGATAAACTCATCTTT
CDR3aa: CACDTPRGCTDKLIF

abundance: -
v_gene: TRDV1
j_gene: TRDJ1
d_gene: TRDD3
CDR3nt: TGTGCTCTTGGGGAACGGTATTTACTGGGGGACGTCTCCCCGTACACCGATAAACTCATCTTT
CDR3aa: CALGERYLLGDVSPYTDKLIF

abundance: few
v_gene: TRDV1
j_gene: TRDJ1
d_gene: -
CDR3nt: TGTGCTCTTGGGGAATCCTTCCGTTTCACCGGGCTCATCTTT
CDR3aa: CALGESFRFTGLIF

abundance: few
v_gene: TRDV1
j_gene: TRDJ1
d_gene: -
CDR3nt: TGTGCTCTTGGGGAACAGTCTCGATCGAGCGGCGGACTCACCGATAAACTCATCTTT
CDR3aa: CALGEQSRSSGGLTDKLIF

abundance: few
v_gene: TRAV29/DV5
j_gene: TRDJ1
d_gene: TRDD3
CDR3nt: TGTGCAGCAGTAGTCTCTGACTGCCGGGGGATAATATCCGATAAACTCATCTTT
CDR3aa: CAAVVSDCRGIISDKLIF

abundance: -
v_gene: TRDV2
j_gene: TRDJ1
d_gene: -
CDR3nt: TGTGCCTGTGACGTCCCTGGGCCCATAGTTAAAAGGGATAAACTCATCTTT
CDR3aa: CACDVPGPIVKRDKLIF

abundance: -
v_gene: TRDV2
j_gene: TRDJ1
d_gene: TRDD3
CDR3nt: TGTGCCTGTGACACCGAGCCACTGGGGGATAGGATCACCGATAAACTCATCTTT
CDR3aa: CACDTEPLGDRITDKLIF

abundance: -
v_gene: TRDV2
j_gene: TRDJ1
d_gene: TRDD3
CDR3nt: TGTGCCTGTGACATGCTGGGGATTGGGGGATACGCGGGCCCCTCAGACACCGATAAACTCATCTTT
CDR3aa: CACDMLGIGGYAGPSDTDKLIF

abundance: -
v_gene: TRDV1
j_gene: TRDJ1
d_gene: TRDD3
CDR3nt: TGTGCTCTTGGGGACTTTTCCGCTAACTGGGGCAAGGTCGCCCTTAATAAACTCATCTTT
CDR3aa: CALGDFSANWGKVALNKLIF

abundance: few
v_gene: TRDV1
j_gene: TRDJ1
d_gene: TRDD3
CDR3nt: TGTGCTCTTGGGGAACTCTTCCTCCCTACTGGGGGATCCACCTACACCGATAAACTCATCTTT
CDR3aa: CALGELFLPTGGSTYTDKLIF

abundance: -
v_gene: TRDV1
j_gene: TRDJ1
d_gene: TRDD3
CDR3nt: TGTGCTCTTGGGGAACTATTCCTACCTGGGGGATCCTTTGGTAAACTCATCTTT
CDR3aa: CALGELFLPGGSFGKLIF

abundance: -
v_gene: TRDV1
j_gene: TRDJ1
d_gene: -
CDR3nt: TGTGCTCTTGGGCAATTTCCTGAACCCTTGGGGAGGGGGTCACTCATCTTT
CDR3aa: CALGQFPEPLGRGSLIF

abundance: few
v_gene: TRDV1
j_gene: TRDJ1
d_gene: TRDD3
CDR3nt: TGTGCTCTTGGGGAAAGATCCTGGAATGGGGGATACGGGACCGATAAACTCATCTTT
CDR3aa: CALGERSWNGGYGTDKLIF

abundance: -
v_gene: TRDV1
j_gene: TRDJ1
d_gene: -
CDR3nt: TGTGCTCTTGATTCCTACACTGGTGGGGGTTACACCGATAAACTCATCTTT
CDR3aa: CALDSYTGGGYTDKLIF

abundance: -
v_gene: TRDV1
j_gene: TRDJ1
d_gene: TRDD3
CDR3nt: TGTGCTCTTGGGGTTCAGCTGGGGGAAAACACCGATAAACTCATCTTT
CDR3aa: CALGVQLGENTDKLIF

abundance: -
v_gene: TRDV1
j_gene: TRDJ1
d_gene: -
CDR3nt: TGTGCTCTTGGGGAACTAGGTCCCACACTCATCTTT
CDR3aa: CALGELGPTLIF

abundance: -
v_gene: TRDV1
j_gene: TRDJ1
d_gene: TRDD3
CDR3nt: TGTGCTCTTGGGGAAGTCCTTCCTACGCTACTGGGGGATACCAGAACCGATAAACTCATCTTT
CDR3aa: CALGEVLPTLLGDTRTDKLIF

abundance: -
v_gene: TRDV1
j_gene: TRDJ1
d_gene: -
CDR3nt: TGTGCTCTTGGGTTGGGGGTAAGAGGCACCGATAAACTCATCTTT
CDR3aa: CALGLGVRGTDKLIF

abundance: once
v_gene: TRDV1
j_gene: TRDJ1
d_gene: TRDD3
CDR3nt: TGTGCTGTTGGGGAACTACTGGGGGTGGAATCTACGGATAAACTCATCTTT
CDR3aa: CAVGELLGVESTDKLIF

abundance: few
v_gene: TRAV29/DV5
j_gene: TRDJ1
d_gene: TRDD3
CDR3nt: TGTGCAGCAAGGATGACTTGGTCGGGGTTCCTACGGGTTGTACTGGGGGATACGCGTCGTTACACCGATAAACTCATCTTT
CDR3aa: CAARMTWSGFLRVVLGDTRRYTDKLIF

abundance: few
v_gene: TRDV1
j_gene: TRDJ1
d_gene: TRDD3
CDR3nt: TGTGCTCTTGGGGAATCCGCCTCCTGGCCCTGGGGGAAACAACCCCCGTACACCGATAAACTCATCTTT
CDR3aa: CALGESASWPWGKQPPYTDKLIF

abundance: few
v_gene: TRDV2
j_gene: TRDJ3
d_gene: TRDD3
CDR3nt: TGTGCCTGTGACAATGGAGAGTCTTTACTGGGGGATTTCTTCAGGTCCTGGGACACCCGACAGATGTTTTTC
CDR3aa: CACDNGESLLGDFFRSWDTRQMFF

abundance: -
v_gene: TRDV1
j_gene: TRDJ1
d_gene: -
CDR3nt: TGTGCTCTTGGGGAAGCCTCCCCCTTTCCGATAGTAGGGGGACGGTACACCGATAAACTCATCTTT
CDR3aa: CALGEASPFPIVGGRYTDKLIF

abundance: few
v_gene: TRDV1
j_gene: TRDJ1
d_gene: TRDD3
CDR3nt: TGTGCTCTTGGGGGCCTAGACCGGCCTTCCTATGGGGGATACGCCTACACCGATAAACTCATCTTT
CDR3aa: CALGGLDRPSYGGYAYTDKLIF

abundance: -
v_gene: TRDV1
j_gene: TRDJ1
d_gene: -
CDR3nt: TGTGCTCTTGGGGGGAACTTCCCCGACTGCATACCCCCCCTGACGTACACCGATAAACTCATCTTT
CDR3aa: CALGGNFPDCIPPLTYTDKLIF

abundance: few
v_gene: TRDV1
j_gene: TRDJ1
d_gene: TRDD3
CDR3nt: TGTGCTCTTGGGGTCCCAAGTGGCTGGGGGATACGCCGTCGGGGCACCGATAAACTCATCTTT
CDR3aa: CALGVPSGWGIRRRGTDKLIF

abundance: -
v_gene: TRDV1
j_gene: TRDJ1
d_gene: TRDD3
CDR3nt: TGTGCTCTTGGGGGACGTACTGGGGTTGTCGTCGCCGATAAACTCATCTTT
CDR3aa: CALGGRTGVVVADKLIF

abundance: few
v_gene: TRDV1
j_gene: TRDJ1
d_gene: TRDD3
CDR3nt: TGTGCTCTTGGGGCCCCTCCTTCCTACGGGCTCCATTACTGGGGGATATGGGATAAACTCATCTTT
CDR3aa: CALGAPPSYGLHYWGIWDKLIF

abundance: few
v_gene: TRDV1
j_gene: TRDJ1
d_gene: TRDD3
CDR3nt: TGTGCTCTTGGGGACCGGCCTTCCCATTACTGGGGGATGGTTCGTACCGATAAACTCATCTTT
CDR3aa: CALGDRPSHYWGMVRTDKLIF